This entry is about one T cell receptor (beta chain). This sample is part of a study of blood T cell repertoires in COVID-19. About the research overall: PBMCs, B-cell-depleted T cells, or T cells provided the cDNA or gDNA that made up the material.

Germline V gives CDR1 LGHDT, CDR2 YNNKEL (reference sequence). The length of the CDR3 is 13 residues. After removal of 2 bases from V and 5 bases from J, the junction contained 2 bases not matched to a gene. Produced via immunoSEQ multiplex PCR; TCRdb's table is partial and in-frame only. The sample consists of some 45,000 clones, about 75% of them appearing once. The sequencing sample was made of peripheral blood. The chain has TRBV3-1 (or the pseudogene TRBV3-2) and TRBJ2-5, with TRBD2 matching over 7 bases. The TCR originated in a man aged 65 to 79 with active or convalescent COVID-19. CDR3 in DNA: TGTGCCAGCAGCCAACGGGGGGATGAGACCCAGTACTTC. It encodes CASSQRGDETQYF.